This T cell receptor (beta chain) appears in the sequencing data of a study of T cells in Graves' hyperthyroidism and ophthalmopathy. Study background: Peripheral blood was obtained at initial diagnosis, preceding any treatment.

The PBMCs had their origin in approximately 10 ml of fresh peripheral blood. V gave up 3 bases and J gave up 0 bases, with 11 bases separating them. Germline assignment: CDR1 LNHDA and CDR2 SQIVND (reference sequence). This CDR3 region has 15 residues. This clonotype was counted at least ten times. Its antigen remains unidentified. Study-wide results and limits: The blood repertoire included most of the expanded thyroid clonotypes above 0.001. Prediction of ophthalmopathy progression came a median approximately 6.6 months pre-onset.

Researchers took RNA transcripts and amplified the TCR beta CDR3 regions from them. When the TCR CDR3 underwent first-round RT-PCR, the HTBI primer set was used. TCRdb fed the multiplex PCR reads into MiXCR, producing one record per CDR3 protein. This table has about 260,000 distinct CDR3 sequences, less than 30% appearing once. The chain uses TRBV19 and TRBJ1-1; maybe TRBD1 (5 bases). Sequencing used blood. The origin of this receptor is a man in his forties or fifties with Graves' hyperthyroidism that later progressed to Graves' ophthalmopathy. The CDR3 region has the DNA TGTGCCAGTAGTATCAAGGGACGCATGAACACTGAAGCTTTCTTT. Amino acid sequence: CASSIKGRMNTEAFF. Using reference TRBV19 and TRBJ1-1 for the parts outside the CDR3, the full variable domain is DGGITQSPKYLFRKEGQNVTLSCEQNLNHDAMYWYRQDPGQGLRLIYYSQIVNDFQKGDIAEGYSVSREKKESFPLTVTSAQKNPTAFYLCASSIKGRMNTEAFFGQGTRLTVV.